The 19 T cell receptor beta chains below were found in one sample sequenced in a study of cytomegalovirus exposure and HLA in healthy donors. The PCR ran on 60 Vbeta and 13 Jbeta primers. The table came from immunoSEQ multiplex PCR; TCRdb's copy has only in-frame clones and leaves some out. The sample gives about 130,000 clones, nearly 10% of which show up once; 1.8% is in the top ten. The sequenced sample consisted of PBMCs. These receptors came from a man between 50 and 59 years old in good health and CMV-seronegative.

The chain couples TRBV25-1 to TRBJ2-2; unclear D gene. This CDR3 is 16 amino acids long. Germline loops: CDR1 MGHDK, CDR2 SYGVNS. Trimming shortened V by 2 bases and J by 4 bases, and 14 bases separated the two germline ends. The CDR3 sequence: CASSEQVPFGTGELFF. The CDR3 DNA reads TGTGCCAGCAGTGAACAGGTCCCCTTCGGCACCGGGGAGCTGTTTTTT.

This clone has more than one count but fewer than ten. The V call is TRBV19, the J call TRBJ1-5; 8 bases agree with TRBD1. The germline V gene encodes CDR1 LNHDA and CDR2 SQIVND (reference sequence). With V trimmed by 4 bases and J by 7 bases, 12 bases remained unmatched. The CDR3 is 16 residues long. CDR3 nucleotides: TGTGCCAGTAGTAAGCGGGAAGGACAGGGTGAACAGCCCCAGCATTTT. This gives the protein CASSKREGQGEQPQHF.

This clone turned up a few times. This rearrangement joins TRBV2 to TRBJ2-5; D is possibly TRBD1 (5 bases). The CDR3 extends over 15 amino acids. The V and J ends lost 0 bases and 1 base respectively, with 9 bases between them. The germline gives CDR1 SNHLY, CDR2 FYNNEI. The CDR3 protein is CASSEARQTQETQYF. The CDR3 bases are TGTGCCAGCAGTGAAGCACGACAGACCCAAGAGACCCAGTACTTC.

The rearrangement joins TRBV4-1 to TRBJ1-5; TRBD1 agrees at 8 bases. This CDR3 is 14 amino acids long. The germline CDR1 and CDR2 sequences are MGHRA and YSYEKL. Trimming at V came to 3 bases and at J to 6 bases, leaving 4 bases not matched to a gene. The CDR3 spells CASSQGQAGQPQHF. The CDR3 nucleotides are TGCGCCAGCAGCCAGGGACAGGCAGGTCAGCCCCAGCATTTT.

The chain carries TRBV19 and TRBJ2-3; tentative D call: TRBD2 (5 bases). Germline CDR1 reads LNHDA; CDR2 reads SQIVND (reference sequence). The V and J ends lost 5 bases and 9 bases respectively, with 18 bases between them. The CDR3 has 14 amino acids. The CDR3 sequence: CASSGTAREGTQYF. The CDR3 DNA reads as TGTGCCAGTAGTGGAACGGCCCGGGAAGGGACGCAGTATTTT.

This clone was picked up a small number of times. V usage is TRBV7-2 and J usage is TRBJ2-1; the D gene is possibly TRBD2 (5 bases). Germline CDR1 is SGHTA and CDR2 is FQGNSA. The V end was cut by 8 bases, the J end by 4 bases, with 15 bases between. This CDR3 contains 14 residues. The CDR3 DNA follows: TGTGCCAGCGGGCGACCCGGACTTTACAATGAGCAGTTCTTC. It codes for CASGRPGLYNEQFF.

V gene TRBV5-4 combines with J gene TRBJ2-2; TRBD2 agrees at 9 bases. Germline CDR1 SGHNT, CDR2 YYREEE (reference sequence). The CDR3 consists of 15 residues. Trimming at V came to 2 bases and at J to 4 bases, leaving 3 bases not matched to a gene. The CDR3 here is CASSLGLATTGELFF. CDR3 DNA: TGTGCCAGCAGCTTAGGACTAGCGACCACCGGGGAGCTGTTTTTT.

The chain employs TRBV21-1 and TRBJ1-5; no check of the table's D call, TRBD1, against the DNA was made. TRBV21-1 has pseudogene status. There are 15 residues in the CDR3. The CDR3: CASSKVNRGDQPQHF. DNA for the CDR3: TGTGCCAGCAGCAAAGTCAACAGGGGCGATCAGCCCCAGCATTTT.

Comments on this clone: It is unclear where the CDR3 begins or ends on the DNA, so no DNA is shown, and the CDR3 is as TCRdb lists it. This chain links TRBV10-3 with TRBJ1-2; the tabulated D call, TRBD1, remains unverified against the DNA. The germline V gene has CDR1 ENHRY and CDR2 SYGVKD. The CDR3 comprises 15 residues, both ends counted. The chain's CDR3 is CAISESVGTGAATTF.

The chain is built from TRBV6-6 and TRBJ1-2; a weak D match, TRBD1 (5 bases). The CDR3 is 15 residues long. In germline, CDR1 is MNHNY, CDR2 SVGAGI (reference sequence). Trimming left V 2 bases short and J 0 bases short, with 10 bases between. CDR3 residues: CASSYGAASNYGYTF. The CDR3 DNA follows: TGTGCCAGCAGTTACGGGGCAGCATCTAACTATGGCTACACCTTC.

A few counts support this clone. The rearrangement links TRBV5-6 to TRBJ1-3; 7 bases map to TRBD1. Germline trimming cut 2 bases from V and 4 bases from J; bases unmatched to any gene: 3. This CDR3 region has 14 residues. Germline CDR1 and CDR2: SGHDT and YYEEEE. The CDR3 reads CASSFGTAGNTIYF. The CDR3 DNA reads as TGTGCCAGCAGCTTTGGGACAGCAGGAAACACCATATATTTT.

The CDR3 region has the DNA TGTGCCAGCAGGAGGGAGACAGGGGATGGCTATGGCTACACCTTC. This codes for CASRRETGDGYGYTF. The V and J genes are TRBV13 and TRBJ1-2, with 8 bases lining up with TRBD1. Germline assignment: CDR1 PRHDT and CDR2 FYEKMQ (reference sequence). The CDR3 is 15 residues long. Trimming cost V 6 bases and J 4 bases; bases outside gene matches: 10.

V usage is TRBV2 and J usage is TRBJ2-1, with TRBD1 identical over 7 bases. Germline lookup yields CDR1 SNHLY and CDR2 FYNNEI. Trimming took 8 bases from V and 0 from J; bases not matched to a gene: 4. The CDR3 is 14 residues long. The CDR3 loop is CASCPGGSYNEQFF. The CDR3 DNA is TGTGCCAGCTGTCCAGGGGGCTCCTACAATGAGCAGTTCTTC.

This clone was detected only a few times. CDR3 DNA: TGTGCCAGCAGCCCGAAAACTGCCACAGATACGCAGTATTTT. This sequence encodes CASSPKTATDTQYF. The rearrangement joins TRBV2 to TRBJ2-3; D uncertain. The length of the CDR3 is 14 residues. Per the germline V gene, CDR1 is SNHLY and CDR2 is FYNNEI. V was shortened by 6 bases and J by 2 bases, with 12 bases between the two germline ends.

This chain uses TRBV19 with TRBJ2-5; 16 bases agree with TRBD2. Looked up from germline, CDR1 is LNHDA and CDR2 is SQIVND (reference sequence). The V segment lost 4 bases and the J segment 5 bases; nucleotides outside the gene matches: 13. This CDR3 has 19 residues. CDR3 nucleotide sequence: TGTGCCAGTAGTACCCTCCCGGGACTAGCGGGGGGGTCGGGTGAGACCCAGTACTTC. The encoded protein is CASSTLPGLAGGSGETQYF.

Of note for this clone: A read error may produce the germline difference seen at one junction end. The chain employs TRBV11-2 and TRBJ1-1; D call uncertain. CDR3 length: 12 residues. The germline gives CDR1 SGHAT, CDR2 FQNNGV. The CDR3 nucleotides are TGTGCTAGCAGCGACCACGAGGAGGAAGCTTTCTTT. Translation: CASSDHEEEAFF.

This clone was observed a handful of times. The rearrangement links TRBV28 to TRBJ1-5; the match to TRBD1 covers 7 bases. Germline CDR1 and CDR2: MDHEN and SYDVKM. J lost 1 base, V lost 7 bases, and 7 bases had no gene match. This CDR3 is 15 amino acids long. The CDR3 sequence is CASIPTGRSNQPQHF. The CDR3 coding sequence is TGTGCCAGCATCCCGACAGGGCGAAGCAATCAGCCCCAGCATTTT. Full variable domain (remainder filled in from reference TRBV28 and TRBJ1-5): DVKVTQSSRYLVKRTGEKVFLECVQDMDHENMFWYRQDPGLGLRLIYFSYDVKMKEKGDIPEGYSVSREKKERFSLILESASTNQTSMYLCASIPTGRSNQPQHFGDGTRLSIL.

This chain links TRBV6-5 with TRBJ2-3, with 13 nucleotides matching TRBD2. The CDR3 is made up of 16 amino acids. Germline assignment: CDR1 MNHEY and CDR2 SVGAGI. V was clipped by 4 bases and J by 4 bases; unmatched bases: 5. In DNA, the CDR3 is TGTGCCAGCAGTTTAACTAGCGGGAGGGCCCCAGATACGCAGTATTTT. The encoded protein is CASSLTSGRAPDTQYF.

The CDR3 sequence: CASSFSPQGATNTGELFF. The CDR3, as DNA: TGCGCCAGCAGCTTTTCCCCGCAGGGGGCTACGAACACCGGGGAGCTGTTTTTT. V gene TRBV5-1 combines with J gene TRBJ2-2; 8 positions agree with TRBD1. This CDR3 region has 18 residues. J lost 0 bases, V lost 2 bases, and 9 bases had no gene match. CDR1 is SGHRS, CDR2 YFSETQ, per germline.